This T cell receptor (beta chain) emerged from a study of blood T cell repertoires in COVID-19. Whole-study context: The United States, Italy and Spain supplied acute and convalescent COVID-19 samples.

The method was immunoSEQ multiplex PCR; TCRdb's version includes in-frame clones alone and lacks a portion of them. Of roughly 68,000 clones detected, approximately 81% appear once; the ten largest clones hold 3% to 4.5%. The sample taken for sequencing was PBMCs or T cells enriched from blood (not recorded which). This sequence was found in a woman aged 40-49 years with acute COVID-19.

CDR3 DNA: TGTGCCAGCAGCTTCGGGTTTGGGGGAGGAGAGCAGTACTTC. Protein sequence: CASSFGFGGGEQYF. The rearrangement joins TRBV11-2 to TRBJ2-7, with TRBD2 as a possible D gene (6 bases). V was cut by 3 bases and J by 7 bases, with 16 bases left in between. The germline CDR1 and CDR2 sequences are SGHAT and FQNNGV. CDR3 length: 14 amino acids.